This T cell receptor (beta chain) was sequenced for a study of blood T cell repertoires in COVID-19. Overall study: Acute-phase and convalescent COVID-19 samples originated in the United States, Italy and Spain. T cells, B-cell-depleted T cells, or PBMCs provided the cDNA or gDNA that served as material.

The count of this clone is one. The data were produced by immunoSEQ multiplex PCR, yet TCRdb's version contains in-frame clones alone and is incomplete. In the table there are over 100,000 clones, roughly 80% of which are singletons. Germline lookup yields CDR1 LGHDT and CDR2 YNNKEL (reference sequence). The CDR3 has 18 amino acids. V was clipped by 0 bases and J by 4 bases; unmatched bases: 9. The sample taken for sequencing was peripheral blood. The sequence derives from a human donor in a cohort sampled during active COVID-19. This chain joins TRBV3-1 (or the pseudogene TRBV3-2) and TRBJ2-4; 10 bases align to TRBD2. In nucleotides, the CDR3 is TGTGCCAGCAGCCAAGAGGGGCTAGCGGGGGTAGGAAAAAACATTCAGTACTTC. Residues: CASSQEGLAGVGKNIQYF.